This TCR beta chain originates from a study of T cells expressing NK-cell markers. Study as a whole: Cells sorted as CD3+CD56+NKG2C+, CD3+CD56+NKG2C- and CD3+CD56-NKG2C+ T cells supplied the TCR beta repertoires. Findings and limits, study-wide: The CD3+CD56-NKG2C+ fraction of several donors was likewise dominated by these clonotypes. The share of CD8+ T cells held by dominant NKG2C+ clonotypes was about 1.0-7.5% in several donors.

Of note for this clonotype: Its antigen is not known.

From the 5' RACE reads, TCRdb lists one entry per CDR3 protein and no DNA. The table lists about half a million distinct CDR3 sequences. Germline lookup yields CDR1 SQVTM and CDR2 ANQGSEA. This CDR3 is 12 amino acids long. This TCR was sampled from a woman aged 50 to 60 in good health. The chain joins TRBV29-1 to TRBJ1-1; as DNA is missing, the TRBD1 call by TCRdb cannot be tested. Sequencing input: blood T cells: a sorted CD56 or NKG2C T cell subset, CD4+ or CD8+ T cells, or bulk PBMC T cells (not recorded which). This CDR3 reads CSATGSGTEAFF.